These 15 T cell receptor beta chains originate from one sample sequenced in a study of OX40 agonist ivuxolimab in advanced cancers. Profiled with immunoSEQ multiplex PCR; TCRdb holds only in-frame clones, not every one. This table has around 20,000 clones, around 77% appearing once. The sample here was CD4+ or CD8+ T cells sorted from blood, taken in a trial of the OX40 agonist ivuxolimab. These receptors were taken from an adult with an advanced solid tumor such as melanoma, head and neck, liver or kidney cancer.

CDR3 loop: CASGARGGDSPLHF. The CDR3 DNA reads as TGTGCCAGCGGGGCCAGAGGGGGCGATTCACCCCTCCACTTT. The chain is built from TRBV7-6 and TRBJ1-6; 7 nucleotides agree with TRBD1. CDR1 SGHVS and CDR2 FNYEAQ come from the germline V gene. The J segment lost 8 bases and the V segment lost 8 bases, leaving 9 bases of the junction unmatched. This CDR3 is 14 amino acids long. The whole variable domain, filled in from reference TRBV7-6 and TRBJ1-6, reads GAGVSQSPRYKVTKRGQDVALRCDPISGHVSLYWYRQALGQGPEFLTYFNYEAQQDKSGLPNDRFSAERPEGSISTLTIQRTEQRDSAMYRCASGARGGDSPLHFGNGTRLTVT.

This clone was counted once. The chain joins TRBV7-3 to TRBJ2-5; no clear D gene. The DNA matches TRBJ2-7 better at its end, which makes the J call doubtful. CDR1 and CDR2 from the germline V gene are SGHTA and FQGTGA. The CDR3 has 14 residues. For the CDR3, the DNA is TGTGCCAGCAGCTCCCCCCCTGACTTGCGCGAGCAGTACTTC. Encoded protein: CASSSPPDLREQYF.

A few counts support this clone. This chain links TRBV7-9 with TRBJ1-2; 7 bases are a match to TRBD1. The CDR3 runs to 17 residues. Germline values: CDR1 SEHNR, CDR2 FQNEAQ (reference sequence). V shed 0 bases, J shed 7 bases, and the junction held 14 bases outside the gene matches. The CDR3 sequence is CASSLAGGKFGMRGYTF. The CDR3 nucleotides are TGTGCCAGCAGCTTAGCAGGGGGCAAATTCGGCATGCGTGGCTACACCTTC.

The chain joins TRBV7-4 to TRBJ2-7; the D call may be TRBD1 or TRBD2 (6 bases each). V lost 5 bases to trimming and J lost 2 bases, with 13 bases between them. Germline CDR1 is SGHVT and CDR2 is SQSDAQ. The CDR3 loop spans 14 amino acids. For the CDR3, the DNA is TGTGCCAGCAGCCCTAGGGGGAGGCCCTACGAGCAGTACTTC. As protein: CASSPRGRPYEQYF.

This sequence joins TRBV6-5 and TRBJ1-5; D may be TRBD1 (5 bases). Germline V gene sequence: CDR1 MNHEY, CDR2 SVGAGI. V lost 2 bases, J lost 7 bases, and 12 bases lay in between. This CDR3 comprises 14 residues. CDR3 DNA: TGTGCCAGCAGTTACGGGTTCGGGGCCCAGCCCCAGCATTTT. It translates to CASSYGFGAQPQHF.

As to this clone: At the DNA level, this CDR3 is encoded by other sequences in the same sample as well. This sequence joins TRBV7-9 and TRBJ2-7; the D is unclear. V lost 1 base, J lost 6 bases, and 4 bases lay in between. This CDR3 spans 11 amino acids. Germline-derived CDR1 and CDR2 are SEHNR and FQNEAQ (reference sequence). Written as DNA, the CDR3 is TGTGCCAGCAGCTTAGGGGTCGAGCAGTACTTC. As protein: CASSLGVEQYF.

V and J are TRBV27 and TRBJ1-1; D is unclear. The CDR3 length is 11 residues. Per the germline V gene, CDR1 is MNHEY and CDR2 is SMNVEV (reference sequence). Trimming shortened V by 2 bases and J by 6 bases, and 4 bases separated the two germline ends. The CDR3 DNA sequence: TGTGCCAGCAGTTTAGGCCCTGAAGCTTTCTTT. Amino acids: CASSLGPEAFF.

The V gene is TRBV19, the J gene TRBJ2-3, with 11 bases that match TRBD2. The CDR3 sequence is 16 residues long. Looked up from germline, CDR1 is LNHDA and CDR2 is SQIVND (reference sequence). J lost 0 bases, V lost 3 bases, and 2 bases had no gene match. The CDR3 bases are TGTGCCAGTAGTATTTTAGCGGGGGGGAGCACAGATACGCAGTATTTT. This translates into CASSILAGGSTDTQYF.

This chain uses TRBV4-1 with TRBJ1-1, with D possibly matching TRBD1 (6 bases). This CDR3 is built from 14 residues. V lost 2 bases to trimming and J lost 1 base, with 8 bases between them. Per germline, CDR1 MGHRA and CDR2 YSYEKL. CDR3 in amino acids: CASSQYRENTEAFF. In nucleotides, the CDR3 is TGCGCCAGCAGCCAATACAGGGAGAACACTGAAGCTTTCTTT.

The V and J genes are TRBV5-1 and TRBJ2-7, with D perhaps matching TRBD1 (6 bases). This CDR3 region has 14 residues. V gave up 4 bases and J gave up 3 bases, with 14 bases separating them. CDR1 is SGHRS, CDR2 YFSETQ, per germline. The CDR3 DNA sequence: TGCGCCAGCAGCCTAGCCGGGACACTCTACGAGCAGTACTTC. This encodes CASSLAGTLYEQYF. Combining the CDR3 with reference TRBV5-1 and TRBJ2-7 gives the whole variable domain KAGVTQTPRYLIKTRGQQVTLSCSPISGHRSVSWYQQTPGQGLQFLFEYFSETQRNKGNFPGRFSGRQFSNSRSEMNVSTLELGDSALYLCASSLAGTLYEQYFGPGTRLTVT.

This clone was seen a few times. The V call is TRBV7-6, the J call TRBJ2-3; TRBD1 matches at 12 bases. The CDR3 has 16 residues. With V trimmed by 5 bases and J by 3 bases, 6 bases remained unmatched. Looked up from germline, CDR1 is SGHVS and CDR2 is FNYEAQ. CDR3 region: CASSLGTGGGTDTQYF. The CDR3 coding sequence is TGTGCCAGCAGCCTCGGGACAGGGGGCGGTACAGATACGCAGTATTTT.

CDR3 sequence: CSASDYGYTF. The CDR3 DNA reads as TGCAGTGCTAGCGACTATGGCTACACCTTC. The gene calls are TRBV20-1 and TRBJ1-2; no firm D call. Germline V gene lookup returns CDR1 DFQATT and CDR2 SNEGSKA (reference sequence). V was trimmed by 3 bases and J by 3 bases, leaving 2 bases between them. The CDR3 loop spans 10 amino acids.

This clone was counted a few times. CDR3 loop: CASSSGTSGGDTQYF. CDR3 in DNA: TGTGCCAGCAGTTCGGGGACTAGCGGGGGAGATACGCAGTATTTT. The chain is built from TRBV27 and TRBJ2-3; 14 positions agree with TRBD2. The junction had 2 bases not matched to a gene; V was cut back by 4 bases and J by 5 bases. The V gene's germline CDR1 is MNHEY and CDR2 SMNVEV (reference sequence). The CDR3 is 15 residues long.

V and J are TRBV6-5 and TRBJ2-7; D possibly corresponds to TRBD1 (6 bases). Germline V gene lookup returns CDR1 MNHEY and CDR2 SVGAGI. This CDR3 is 14 amino acids long. Deletions cut 6 bases from V and 3 bases from J, with 15 bases between. The CDR3 DNA reads as TGTGCCAGCAGCCCCGGGACACCCTACTACGAGCAGTACTTC. Protein sequence: CASSPGTPYYEQYF.

The chain links TRBV2 to TRBJ2-3; D might be TRBD2 (6 bases). The CDR3 runs 13 residues. V gave up 7 bases and J gave up 4 bases, with 12 bases separating them. Germline CDR1 reads SNHLY; CDR2 reads FYNNEI. DNA for the CDR3: TGTGCCAGCACCCTAGCGAGATCAGATACGCAGTATTTT. This gives the protein CASTLARSDTQYF.